The 9 T cell receptor beta chains below all came from one sample that was sequenced in a study of T cells after yellow fever vaccination. MiXCR, applied by TCRdb to the 5' RACE reads, yields one record per CDR3 protein. The sample holds 300,000 or so distinct CDR3 sequences; about 6.6% are singletons and the top ten take about a sixth. Source: PBMCs, taken approximately 40 days after the first yellow fever vaccination. These receptors were taken from a man younger than 30 who received the YFV17D yellow fever vaccine.

This clonotype was detected ten times or more. The chain couples TRBV4-1 to TRBJ2-1; D possibly matches TRBD1 or TRBD2 (5 bases each). The germline V gene has CDR1 MGHRA and CDR2 YSYEKL. Trimming pared 3 bases from V and 2 bases from J, leaving 11 bases between. This CDR3 region has 15 residues. In DNA, the CDR3 is TGCGCCAGCAGCCAGGGGGATATCCCCTACAATGAGCAGTTCTTC. Protein: CASSQGDIPYNEQFF.

The table lists this clonotype with a few counts. The chain combines TRBV10-3 with TRBJ2-2; no firm D call. The ends were cut back, 4 bases at V and 0 bases at J, with 9 bases in the middle. The CDR3 has 15 amino acids. Germline V gives CDR1 ENHRY, CDR2 SYGVKD. The chain's CDR3 is CAISAQTANTGELFF. CDR3 nucleotides: TGTGCCATCAGTGCTCAGACCGCGAACACCGGGGAGCTGTTTTTT.

The V call is TRBV10-3, the J call TRBJ2-1; possible D gene TRBD2, 7 bases. Germline V CDR1 and CDR2: ENHRY, SYGVKD. Trimming cost V 6 bases and J 2 bases, with 11 bases left between them. The CDR3 is made up of 14 amino acids. The CDR3 region has the DNA TGTGCCATCAGCTGGGGGGGGCCCTACAATGAGCAGTTCTTC. Amino acid sequence: CAISWGGPYNEQFF.

V is TRBV6-5 and J is TRBJ1-1, with D perhaps TRBD1 (6 bases). Germline CDR1 reads MNHEY; CDR2 reads SVGAGI. CDR3 size: 17 residues. V was pared by 4 bases and J by 6 bases, with 24 bases between. The CDR3 DNA follows: TGTGCCAGCAGTTCACGGGGGCGATTATTATTAGGGTCTGAAGCTTTCTTT. Protein sequence: CASSSRGRLLLGSEAFF.

This clonotype was observed a handful of times. This sequence joins TRBV30 and TRBJ1-2; TRBD1 might be the D (6 bases). V dropped 5 bases and J dropped 4 bases, with 11 bases sitting between them. Germline-derived CDR1 and CDR2 are GTSNPN and SVGIG (reference sequence). The CDR3 runs 12 residues. This CDR3 reads CAWGDRFYGYTF. CDR3 in DNA: TGTGCCTGGGGTGACAGGTTCTATGGCTACACCTTC.

This clonotype has only a few counts. The chain has TRBV18 and TRBJ1-4, with 7 positions matching TRBD1. The ends lost 3 bases at V and 8 bases at J; junction bases unmatched: 12. Germline V gene sequence: CDR1 KGHSH, CDR2 LQKENI. The CDR3 has 16 residues. The CDR3 loop is CASSPASHRGEEKLFF. The CDR3 DNA follows: TGTGCCAGCTCACCCGCGTCCCACAGGGGTGAGGAAAAACTGTTTTTT.

This clonotype was seen only a few times. J is TRBJ2-1 and V is TRBV25-1; 7 nucleotides line up with TRBD2. V was clipped by 8 bases and J by 3 bases; unmatched bases: 4. The V gene's germline CDR1 is MGHDK and CDR2 SYGVNS. This CDR3 comprises 13 residues. This CDR3 is CASRTGGYNEQFF. The CDR3 DNA is TGTGCCAGCCGAACGGGGGGCTACAATGAGCAGTTCTTC.

The chain is built from TRBV4-3 and TRBJ2-3; TRBD2 might be the D (7 bases). The CDR3 covers 17 residues. Trimming left V 0 bases short and J 1 base short, with 14 bases between. Germline V gene lookup returns CDR1 LGHNA and CDR2 YSLEER. CDR3 protein: CASSQDGGGGGTDTQYF. The CDR3 nucleotides are TGCGCCAGCAGCCAAGATGGAGGGGGGGGCGGCACAGATACGCAGTATTTT.

This sequence joins TRBV18 and TRBJ2-2; 8 bases align to TRBD1. V lost 5 bases and J lost 3; bases outside the gene matches: 5. The CDR3 consists of 15 residues. CDR1 and CDR2 from the germline V gene are KGHSH and LQKENI. The CDR3 DNA reads as TGTGCCAGCTCATCGGACAGGGTTCACACCGGGGAGCTGTTTTTT. This codes for CASSSDRVHTGELFF. The full variable domain, completed using reference TRBV18 and TRBJ2-2, is NAGVMQNPRHLVRRRGQEARLRCSPMKGHSHVYWYRQLPEEGLKFMVYLQKENIIDESGMPKERFSAEFPKEGPSILRIQQVVRGDSAAYFCASSSDRVHTGELFFGEGSRLTVL.